The 21 T cell receptor beta chains presented below share a single source sample, sequenced in a study of memory CD4+ T cells and cytomegalovirus serostatus. Single viable CD3+CD4+CD8-CD45RO+ cells were sorted as the memory CD4+ T cells. Generated by immunoSEQ multiplex PCR, the TCRdb table keeps only in-frame clones and is missing some. This sample has about 75,000 clones; roughly 78% occur once, and the top ten carry 2.6%. The sequenced sample was memory CD4+ T cells from blood. The origin of the receptors is an adult in good health and CMV-seropositive.

This clone turned up a few times. The chain combines TRBV7-2 with TRBJ1-4; no clear D. The CDR3 has 17 amino acids. Germline loops: CDR1 SGHTA, CDR2 FQGNSA. Trimming took 5 bases from V and 0 from J, leaving 16 bases between them. The CDR3 here is CASSLSRRTATNEKLFF. The CDR3 coding sequence is TGTGCCAGCAGCCTGAGTAGGAGAACAGCAACTAATGAAAAACTGTTTTTT.

Only one count was recorded for this clone. The rearrangement links TRBV7-2 to TRBJ2-7, with D unclear. This CDR3 has 13 residues. The germline V gene encodes CDR1 SGHTA and CDR2 FQGNSA. The ends were cut back, 4 bases at V and 2 bases at J, with 9 bases in the middle. In DNA form, the CDR3 reads TGTGCCAGCAGCTATAGCCGTACCTACGAGCAGTACGTC. Amino acids: CASSYSRTYEQYV.

This chain joins TRBV19 and TRBJ1-5; 7 bases map to TRBD1. The trim removed 2 bases at V and 7 bases at J, leaving 8 bases unmatched. The germline CDR1 and CDR2 sequences are LNHDA and SQIVND (reference sequence). This CDR3 has 15 amino acids. The CDR3 region is CASSIFTGARQPQHF. The CDR3 DNA reads as TGTGCCAGTAGTATATTCACAGGGGCCCGCCAGCCCCAGCATTTT.

The V and J genes are TRBV6-5 and TRBJ1-2, with TRBD1 as a possible D gene (6 bases). Trimming removed 6 bases from V and 8 bases from J, with 19 bases in between. From germline, CDR1 is MNHEY and CDR2 SVGAGI. This CDR3 comprises 14 residues. The CDR3 here is CASRGAGVASGYTF. In nucleotides, the CDR3 is TGTGCCAGCAGAGGAGCAGGGGTGGCTTCCGGCTACACCTTC.

The chain's CDR3 is CASSYTDTQYF. The CDR3 coding sequence is TGCGCCAGCAGCTACACAGATACGCAGTATTTT. The rearrangement joins TRBV5-1 to TRBJ2-3; D uncertain. This CDR3 comprises 11 residues. V lost 3 bases to trimming and J lost 2 bases, with 1 base between them. CDR1 is SGHRS, CDR2 YFSETQ, per germline.

The rearrangement links TRBV5-6 to TRBJ1-1; no definite D call. Germline V gives CDR1 SGHDT, CDR2 YYEEEE. The V gene lost 0 bases and the J gene lost 8 bases, with 11 bases spanning the gap. The CDR3 totals 13 residues. Here the CDR3 DNA reads TGTGCCAGCAGCTTGGTAGGCGGCAGGGAAGCTTTCTTT. Translating gives CASSLVGGREAFF.

The CDR3 is CASSLVRQETQYF. The CDR3 nucleotides read TGTGCCAGCAGCTTGGTGCGTCAAGAGACCCAGTACTTC. The genes are TRBV5-6 and TRBJ2-5; D unresolved. Germline lookup yields CDR1 SGHDT and CDR2 YYEEEE. V lost 0 bases, J lost 2 bases, and 5 bases lay in between. The CDR3 runs 13 residues.

This clone was seen more than once but under ten times. V and J are TRBV20-1 and TRBJ1-5; D uncertain. CDR3 length: 11 residues. Looked up from germline, CDR1 is DFQATT and CDR2 is SNEGSKA (reference sequence). The germline V and J ends were trimmed by 3 bases and 6 bases, with 6 bases remaining between them. The CDR3 reads CSASGLQPQHF. DNA of the CDR3: TGCAGTGCTAGTGGGCTTCAGCCCCAGCATTTT.

This chain joins TRBV7-9 and TRBJ2-2, with TRBD1 matching 8 bases. Trimming removed 5 bases from V and 6 bases from J; junction bases left unmatched: 11. The germline gives CDR1 SEHNR, CDR2 FQNEAQ (reference sequence). CDR3 length: 16 residues. The CDR3 bases are TGTGCCAGCAGCGCTCCCAGGACAGGGTTTGCCGGGGAGCTGTTTTTT. Translation gives CASSAPRTGFAGELFF.

The CDR3 loop reads CASSSGTVSTDTQYF. CDR3 nucleotide sequence: TGTGCCAGCAGCTCCGGGACGGTCAGCACAGATACGCAGTATTTT. The chain uses TRBV11-2 and TRBJ2-3; possibly TRBD1 or TRBD2 for D (5 bases each). The CDR3 is made up of 15 amino acids. CDR1 is SGHAT, CDR2 FQNNGV, per germline. V dropped 4 bases and J dropped 0 bases, with 11 bases sitting between them.

The chain combines TRBV29-1 with TRBJ1-2, with a tentative D call TRBD1 (5 bases). CDR1 and CDR2 from the germline V gene are SQVTM and ANQGSEA. Trimming stripped 7 bases from V and 8 bases from J, with 17 bases between. The length of the CDR3 is 12 residues. CDR3 nucleotide sequence: TGCAGCGCGGGCCCGGGGCCAGAGGGCTACACCTTC. Its translation is CSAGPGPEGYTF.

This chain connects TRBV7-8 to TRBJ2-1; TRBD2 is a possible D gene (6 bases). CDR1 is SGHVS and CDR2 is FQNEAQ in the germline V gene. The CDR3 totals 18 residues. The V and J ends lost 3 bases and 0 bases respectively, with 18 bases between them. CDR3 coding DNA: TGTGCCAGCAGCTTTTTTGGGGGGTCCTCCGGCTCCTACAATGAGCAGTTCTTC. This sequence encodes CASSFFGGSSGSYNEQFF. Drawing the rest from reference TRBV7-8 and TRBJ2-1, the complete variable domain is GAGVSQSPRYKVAKRGQDVALRCDPISGHVSLFWYQQALGQGPEFLTYFQNEAQLDKSGLPSDRFFAERPEGSVSTLKIQRTQQEDSAVYLCASSFFGGSSGSYNEQFFGPGTRLTVL.

This clone was counted between two and nine times. CDR3 in DNA: TGTGCCAGCAGTACCCATATAGCGGGAAACGGGGACGAGCAGTACGTC. Encoded protein: CASSTHIAGNGDEQYV. V is TRBV6-6 and J is TRBJ2-7, with 8 nucleotides matching TRBD2. The V gene end was trimmed by 5 bases and the J gene end by 5 bases; junction bases not matched to a gene: 14. Germline V gives CDR1 MNHNY, CDR2 SVGAGI (reference sequence). This CDR3 comprises 16 residues.

The chain couples TRBV5-1 to TRBJ1-6; 9 bases align to TRBD1. The CDR3 loop spans 15 amino acids. Germline V gene sequence: CDR1 SGHRS, CDR2 YFSETQ. V dropped 0 bases and J dropped 11; count of bases not matched to a gene: 6. The CDR3 DNA is TGCGCCAGCAGCTTGGAAGGGACAGGGATAGCACCCCTCCACTTT. This translates into CASSLEGTGIAPLHF.

This clone was counted a single time. The chain uses TRBV10-1 and TRBJ2-5; maybe TRBD1 (6 bases). V lost 3 bases and J lost 3, with 14 bases in between. This CDR3 has 15 residues. Germline V gene lookup returns CDR1 WNHNN and CDR2 SYGVQD (reference sequence). The CDR3 DNA reads TGCGCCAGCAGTGAATGGGGGACATCTAAAGAGACCCAGTACTTC. Its translation is CASSEWGTSKETQYF.

The CDR3 is CAISAGRGQEGYTF. The CDR3 nucleotides are TGTGCCATCAGTGCTGGGAGGGGGCAAGAAGGCTACACCTTC. The chain carries TRBV10-3 and TRBJ1-2, with 7 bases identical to TRBD1. Germline CDR1 is ENHRY and CDR2 is SYGVKD. The V gene end was trimmed by 4 bases and the J gene end by 8 bases; junction bases not matched to a gene: 10. The CDR3 has 14 amino acids.

This rearrangement joins TRBV18 to TRBJ2-1; D not resolved. Between the trimmed V and J ends, which lost 5 bases and 9 bases, there was a span of 14 bases. Germline lookup yields CDR1 KGHSH and CDR2 LQKENI. The CDR3 runs 13 residues. CDR3 DNA: TGTGCCAGCTCAGTCGGGTCTAATAGTGAGCAGTTCTTC. Translated: CASSVGSNSEQFF.

This clone came up once. This rearrangement joins TRBV7-2 to TRBJ2-2; no firm D call. Germline V gene sequence: CDR1 SGHTA, CDR2 FQGNSA. CDR3 length equals 14 residues. With 3 bases removed from V and 0 bases from J, the gap between germline ends came to 5 bases. CDR3 nucleotide sequence: TGTGCCAGCAGCTTCCAGCCGAACACCGGGGAGCTGTTTTTT. It yields the protein CASSFQPNTGELFF.

The CDR3 reads CASSLVGTGYQPQHF. The CDR3 DNA follows: TGTGCCAGCAGCTTAGTGGGGACAGGCTATCAGCCCCAGCATTTT. V gene TRBV7-2 combines with J gene TRBJ1-5; 8 bases are shared with TRBD1. Per germline, CDR1 SGHTA and CDR2 FQGNSA. This CDR3 spans 15 amino acids. V dropped 1 base and J dropped 5; count of bases not matched to a gene: 4.

The rearrangement links TRBV7-9 to TRBJ2-5, with 7 bases that match TRBD1. V was clipped by 5 bases and J by 4 bases; unmatched bases: 10. CDR3 length equals 15 residues. The V gene's germline CDR1 is SEHNR and CDR2 FQNEAQ (reference sequence). The DNA for the CDR3 is TGTGCCAGCAGCCCGACAGGGAGTGACGGAGAGACCCAGTACTTC. Translating it yields CASSPTGSDGETQYF.

The rearrangement uses TRBV4-2 and TRBJ2-1; 11 bases match TRBD1. The CDR3 covers 17 residues. The V gene's germline CDR1 is LGHNA and CDR2 YNFKEQ. V dropped 2 bases and J dropped 7; count of bases not matched to a gene: 10. The CDR3 region has the DNA TGTGCCAGCAGCCAACCCGGACAGGGGGCAGGGGGAAATGAGCAGTTCTTC. This codes for CASSQPGQGAGGNEQFF.